This TCR beta chain originates from a study of cytomegalovirus exposure and HLA in healthy donors. Findings and caveats of the study: Confirmation in vitro established that three CMV-associated chains were specific for CMV antigens.

Trimming cost V 1 base and J 2 bases, with 23 bases left between them. Germline CDR1 is LGHNA and CDR2 is YNFKEQ. The CDR3 has 19 residues. Regarding this clone: Antigen unknown.

Profiled with immunoSEQ multiplex PCR; TCRdb holds only in-frame clones, not every one. Here the sample spans 130,000 to 150,000 clones, 89% being singletons. The donors were members of the validation cohort, which comprised 120 subjects and was separate from the first cohort of 666 subjects. This clonotype originated in a woman younger than 30 in good health and CMV-seropositive. The V and J genes are TRBV4-2 and TRBJ1-1; the D gene is possibly TRBD1 (6 bases). Sequencing used PBMCs. This CDR3 is CASSQGSALTGQLNTEAFF. For the CDR3, the DNA is TGTGCCAGCAGCCAAGGTTCGGCGCTGACAGGACAACTCAACACTGAAGCTTTCTTT.